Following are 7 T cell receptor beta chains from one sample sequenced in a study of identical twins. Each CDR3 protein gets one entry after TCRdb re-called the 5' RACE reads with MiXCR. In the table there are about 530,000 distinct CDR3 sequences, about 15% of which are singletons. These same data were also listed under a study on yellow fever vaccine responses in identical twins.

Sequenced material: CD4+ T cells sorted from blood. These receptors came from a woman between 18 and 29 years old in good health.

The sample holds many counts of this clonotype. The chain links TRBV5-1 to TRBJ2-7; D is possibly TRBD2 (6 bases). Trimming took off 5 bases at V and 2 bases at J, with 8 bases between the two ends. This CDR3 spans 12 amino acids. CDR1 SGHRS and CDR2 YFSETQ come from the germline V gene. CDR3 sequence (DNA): TGCGCCAGCAGTCCGGGGGCCTACGAGCAGTACTTC. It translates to CASSPGAYEQYF.

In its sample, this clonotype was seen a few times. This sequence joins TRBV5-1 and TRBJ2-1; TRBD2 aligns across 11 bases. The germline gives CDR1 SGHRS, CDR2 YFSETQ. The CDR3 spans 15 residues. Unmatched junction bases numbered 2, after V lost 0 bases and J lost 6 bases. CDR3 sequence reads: CASSLAGLAANEQFF. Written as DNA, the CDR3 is TGCGCCAGCAGCTTGGCGGGACTAGCGGCCAATGAGCAGTTCTTC.

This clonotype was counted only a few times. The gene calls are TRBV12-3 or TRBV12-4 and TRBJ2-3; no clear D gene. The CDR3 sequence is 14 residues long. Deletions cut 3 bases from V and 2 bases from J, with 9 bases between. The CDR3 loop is CASSFRIDTDTQYF. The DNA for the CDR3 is TGTGCCAGCAGTTTCAGGATAGACACAGATACGCAGTATTTT.

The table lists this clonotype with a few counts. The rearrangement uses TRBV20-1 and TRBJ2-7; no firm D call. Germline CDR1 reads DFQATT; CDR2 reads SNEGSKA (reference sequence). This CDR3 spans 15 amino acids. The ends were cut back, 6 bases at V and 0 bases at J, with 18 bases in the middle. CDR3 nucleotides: TGCAGTGCCCATCCCCCGGACCGATCCTCCTACGAGCAGTACTTC. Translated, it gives CSAHPPDRSSYEQYF.

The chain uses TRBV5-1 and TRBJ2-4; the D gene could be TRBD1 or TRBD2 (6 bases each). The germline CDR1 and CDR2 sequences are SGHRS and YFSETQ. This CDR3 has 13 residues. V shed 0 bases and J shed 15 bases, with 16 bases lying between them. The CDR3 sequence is CASSLEMGGQGYF. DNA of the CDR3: TGCGCCAGCAGCTTGGAAATGGGGGGCCAGGGGTACTTC. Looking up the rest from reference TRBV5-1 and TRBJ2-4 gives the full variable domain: KAGVTQTPRYLIKTRGQQVTLSCSPISGHRSVSWYQQTPGQGLQFLFEYFSETQRNKGNFPGRFSGRQFSNSRSEMNVSTLELGDSALYLCASSLEMGGQGYFGAGTRLSVL.

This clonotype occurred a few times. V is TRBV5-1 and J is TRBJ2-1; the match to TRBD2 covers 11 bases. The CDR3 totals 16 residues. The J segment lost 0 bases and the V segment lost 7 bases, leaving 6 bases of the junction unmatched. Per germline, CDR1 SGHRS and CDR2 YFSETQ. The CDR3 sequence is CASGIAGGSSYNEQFF. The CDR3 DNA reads TGCGCCAGCGGAATAGCGGGGGGGAGCTCCTACAATGAGCAGTTCTTC.

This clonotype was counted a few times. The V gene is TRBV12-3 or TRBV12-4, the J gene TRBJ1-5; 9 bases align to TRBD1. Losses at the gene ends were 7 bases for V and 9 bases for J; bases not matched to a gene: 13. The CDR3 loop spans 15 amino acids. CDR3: CASIPGQGPGGPQHF. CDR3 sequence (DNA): TGTGCCAGCATTCCGGGACAGGGACCCGGGGGGCCCCAGCATTTT.